This T cell receptor beta chain stems from a study of T-cell reconstitution after alpha-beta-depleted transplantation in children. The authors prepared the TCRbeta library with unique molecular identifiers. TCRdb independently ran MiXCR on the PCR reads; one entry per CDR3 protein. Here the sample spans 700,000 or so distinct CDR3 sequences, about an eighth being singletons. Study-level points and caveats: Reportedly, only several hundred clones from non-depleted graft cells drove alpha-beta T-cell counts at about two months. Some patients showed high day-60 TCRbeta diversity, which derived from surviving recipient T cells and thymic progenitors. The authors attributed T-cell counts and diversity one year after transplant mostly to newly produced T cells.

This clonotype was observed many times. Its target is not known. Germline lookup yields CDR1 SGHRS and CDR2 YFSETQ. Trimming took off 0 bases at V and 6 bases at J, with 12 bases between the two ends. The CDR3 runs 14 residues. The chain is built from TRBV5-1 and TRBJ1-2; possibly TRBD1 for D (6 bases). The sequences come from PBMCs, collected before TCRalphabeta/CD19-depleted stem cell transplant. This TCR was sampled from a girl aged 2-15 years with congenital amegakaryocytic thrombocytopenia, due to receive a stem cell transplant. In nucleotides, the CDR3 is TGCGCCAGCAGCTTGGTCAGGGGAGACGATGGCTACACCTTC. Protein sequence: CASSLVRGDDGYTF.